Only one count was recorded for the clone carrying this T cell receptor (beta chain). This sample stems from a study of shared clonotypes between healthy human individuals. Negatively enriched CD4+ T cells were divided by CD45RA into naive and memory. Running of the assay took place at deep level. TCRdb's copy holds only in-frame clones and misses some; the assay was immunoSEQ multiplex PCR. This repertoire shows over a million clones, 95% to 99% found once; its top ten account for 0.45%. The V gene end was trimmed by 7 bases and the J gene end by 4 bases; junction bases not matched to a gene: 7. The CDR3 covers 15 residues. CDR1 and CDR2 (germline): MNHNS, SASEGT.

Source material: naive CD4+ T cells sorted from blood. Subset reported: CD45RA+ positively selected. V and J are TRBV6-1 and TRBJ2-3; 11 nucleotides line up with TRBD1. The sequence was collected from a man aged 25 to 40 in good health. The CDR3 sequence: CASIKDRGRADTQYF. In DNA form, the CDR3 reads TGTGCCAGCATCAAGGACAGGGGGCGCGCAGATACGCAGTATTTT.